The T cell receptor (beta chain) under discussion was sequenced for a study of cytomegalovirus exposure and HLA in healthy donors. Overall study: An early release of data contained approximately 80 million unique TCRs, which came from HLA-typed donors. Of all 380 or so donors who were genotyped, 80% to 85% belonged to the Caucasian-associated ancestry cluster.

From germline, CDR1 is SGHTA and CDR2 FQGTGA. The junction had 2 bases not matched to a gene; V was cut back by 1 base and J by 5 bases. The CDR3 runs 14 residues. In the case of this clone: The antigen is not known.

The PCR ran on 60 Vbeta and 13 Jbeta primers. Profiling relied on immunoSEQ multiplex PCR, and the TCRdb table lists in-frame clones only, not all of them. The sample consists of 95,000 to 100,000 clones, approximately 71% of them appearing once. Notes on the study in general: Earlier analysis found most TCR beta V segments productive about 87% or about 30% of the time. The authors later linked a missense DCLRE1C variant to TCR beta V- and J-gene trimming.

The genes are TRBV7-3 and TRBJ2-7; 10 bases are shared with TRBD1. The clonotype was recovered from a female donor in good health and CMV-seronegative. Material: PBMCs. DNA of the CDR3: TGTGCCAGCAGCTTAAGCGGGACAGGGGACGAGCAGTACTTC. It codes for CASSLSGTGDEQYF.